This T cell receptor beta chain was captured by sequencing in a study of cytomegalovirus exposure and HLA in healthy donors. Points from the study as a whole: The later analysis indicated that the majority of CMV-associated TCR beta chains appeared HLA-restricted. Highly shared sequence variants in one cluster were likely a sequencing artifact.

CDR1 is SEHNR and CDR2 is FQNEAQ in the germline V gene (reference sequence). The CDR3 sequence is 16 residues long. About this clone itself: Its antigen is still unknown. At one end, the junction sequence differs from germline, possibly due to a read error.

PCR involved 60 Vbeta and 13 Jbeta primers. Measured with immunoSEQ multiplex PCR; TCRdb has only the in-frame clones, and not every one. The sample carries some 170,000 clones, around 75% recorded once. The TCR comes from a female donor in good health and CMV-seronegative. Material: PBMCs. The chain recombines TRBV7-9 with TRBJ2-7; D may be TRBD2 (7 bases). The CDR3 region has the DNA TGTTCCAGCAGCTTAGGGGGGGGACCCAGCTCCTACGAGCAGTACTTC. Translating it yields CSSSLGGGPSSYEQYF.